A single sample is the source of the 5 T cell receptor beta chains below, sequenced in a study of cytomegalovirus exposure and HLA in healthy donors. A multiplex PCR was run with 60 Vbeta primers and 13 Jbeta primers. Here immunoSEQ multiplex PCR was the method, and the copy in TCRdb shows in-frame clones only, minus some. The sample carries over 100,000 clones, just under 70% recorded once. The sequencing sample was made of PBMCs. The receptors shown here come from a woman aged 70-85 years in good health and CMV-seropositive.

V gene TRBV6-1 combines with J gene TRBJ2-7, with 7 bases aligning to TRBD2. V gave up 6 bases and J gave up 7 bases; unmatched junction bases: 6. Germline CDR1 reads MNHNS; CDR2 reads SASEGT. The CDR3 sequence is 12 residues long. CDR3 in amino acids: CASSPGGEEQYF. The CDR3 nucleotides are TGTGCCAGCAGCCCTGGGGGGGAGGAGCAGTACTTC.

Notes on this clone: Other DNA sequences within the sample encode an identical CDR3. This rearrangement joins TRBV5-1 to TRBJ1-1, with D possibly TRBD1 on 5 matching bases. CDR3 length equals 14 residues. Per germline, CDR1 SGHRS and CDR2 YFSETQ. Between the trimmed V and J ends, which lost 0 bases and 1 base, there was a span of 7 bases. The chain's CDR3 is CASSLGQTNTEAFF. CDR3 coding DNA: TGCGCCAGCAGCTTGGGACAGACGAACACTGAAGCTTTCTTT.

The chain carries TRBV27 and TRBJ2-2; 9 positions agree with TRBD1. The germline V gene has CDR1 MNHEY and CDR2 SMNVEV (reference sequence). The V and J ends lost 7 bases and 2 bases, in that order; junction bases with no gene match: 5. The CDR3 has 15 amino acids. CDR3 coding DNA: TGTGCCAGCAAAACGGGACAGGGAAACACCGGGGAGCTGTTTTTT. Translating gives CASKTGQGNTGELFF.

In this sample, this clone turned up once. The chain carries TRBV15 and TRBJ1-1; D is ambiguous. The V end was cut by 0 bases, the J end by 4 bases, with 15 bases between. The CDR3 consists of 16 residues. The germline CDR1 and CDR2 sequences are LNHNV and YYDKDF (reference sequence). CDR3 loop: CATSRDKFPGGTEAFF. The CDR3 DNA sequence: TGTGCCACCAGCAGAGATAAATTCCCGGGTGGCACTGAAGCTTTCTTT.

This clone has only one observation. The J gene is TRBJ2-1, the V gene TRBV6-6, with 13 nucleotides matching TRBD2. The CDR3 has 16 residues. Germline loops: CDR1 MNHNY, CDR2 SVGAGI (reference sequence). V dropped 2 bases and J dropped 5; count of bases not matched to a gene: 3. CDR3 sequence: CASSYLGTSGNNEQFF. The CDR3 bases are TGTGCCAGCAGTTACCTTGGGACTAGCGGGAACAATGAGCAGTTCTTC.